The rows below give T cell receptor beta chains drawn from one sample of a study of STAT5B mutations in CD4+ large granular lymphocyte leukemia. Produced via immunoSEQ multiplex PCR; TCRdb's table is partial and in-frame only. This sample has about 33,000 clones; roughly 87% occur once, and the top ten carry 3.4%. The sequencing sample was made of CD4+ T cells from blood buffy coats. The receptors stem from a human donor in good health. Each CDR3 is given with its conserved first and last residue. Fields, in order: V gene, J gene, D gene, clone size, CDR3 DNA, CDR3 protein. The D gene is left open where the match is weak. Clone size is given for some rows only: seen once, a few or many times, or a class if the clone is expanded.

>TRBV6-1|TRBJ2-2|.|.
TGTGCCAGCAGTGTAAACAGCCACACCGGGGAGCTGTTTTTT
CASSVNSHTGELFF
>TRBV6-1|TRBJ1-1|.|few
TGTGCCAGCAGTGGACGAGGCGGGGTGAACACTGAAGCTTTCTTT
CASSGRGGVNTEAFF
>TRBV2|TRBJ1-1|.|.
TGTGCCAGCTGTGGGTCGCTGAACACTGAAGCTTTCTTT
CASCGSLNTEAFF
>TRBV6-5|TRBJ2-1|TRBD2|.
TGTGCCAGCAGTTACGCGGCTAGCGGGAGCTACAATGAGCAGTTCTTC
CASSYAASGSYNEQFF
>TRBV15|TRBJ2-2|TRBD1|.
TGTGCCACCAGCAGAGGACAGGGAGATAGCGGGGAGCTGTTTTTT
CATSRGQGDSGELFF
>TRBV7-2|TRBJ2-1|.|.
TGTGCCAGCAGCTTACCTAGCTTTCGGGGGCTCATCTCCTACAATGAGCAGTTCTTC
CASSLPSFRGLISYNEQFF
>TRBV19|TRBJ2-7|.|.
TGTGCCAGTAGTACCCCGTGGGGGCTAGGAGGAGAGCAGTACTTC
CASSTPWGLGGEQYF
>TRBV12-5|TRBJ2-2|.|.
TGTGCTAGTGGTTTGCATACAGGAGGTAACACCGGGGAGCTGTTTTTT
CASGLHTGGNTGELFF
>TRBV5-6|TRBJ2-1|TRBD2|.
TGTGCCAGCAGCTGGGGACTACGCTCCTACAATGAGCAGTTCTTC
CASSWGLRSYNEQFF
>TRBV28|TRBJ1-1|.|few
TGTGCCAGCAGCCGCGCGGGGACTGAAGCTTTCTTT
CASSRAGTEAFF
>TRBV6-1|TRBJ2-6|.|.
TGTGCCAGCAGTCAGGGGCCCGGGGCCAACGTCCTGACTTTC
CASSQGPGANVLTF
>TRBV20-1|TRBJ1-1|.|.
TGCAGTGCTAGGGACAGCCTGACAGCTTTCTTT
CSARDSLTAFF
>TRBV29-1|TRBJ2-7|.|.
TGCAGCGTCATCCTAAATACTTACTCCTACGAGCAGTACTTC
CSVILNTYSYEQYF
>TRBV5-6|TRBJ2-4|TRBD1|.
TGTGCCAGCAGCACTGGGACAGGGGGCCAAAACATTCAGTACTTC
CASSTGTGGQNIQYF
>TRBV5-8|TRBJ1-1|.|.
TGTGCCAGCAGCTTGGAGACGGTGAACACTGAAGCTTTCTTT
CASSLETVNTEAFF
>TRBV29-1|TRBJ2-2|.|.
TGCAGCGCCGCCCGATCCCTCACCGGGGAGCTGTTTTTT
CSAARSLTGELFF
>TRBV16|TRBJ2-7|TRBD1|.
TGTGCCAGCAGCCAAGGGGACAGGGGGCCCTACGAGCAGTACTTC
CASSQGDRGPYEQYF
>TRBV15|TRBJ2-3|TRBD1|.
TGTGCCACCAGCAGAGGGGGGGCAGGGGGCGATACGCAGTATTTT
CATSRGGAGGDTQYF
>TRBV28|TRBJ1-2|.|.
TGTGCCAGCAGTTTTTTGTCGCATGGCTACACCTTC
CASSFLSHGYTF
>TRBV29-1|TRBJ1-4|.|once
TGCAGCGCTGGACGAGTCGATGAAAAACTGTTTTTT
CSAGRVDEKLFF
>TRBV5-1|TRBJ2-7|TRBD1|.
TGCGCCAGCAGCCCCCCCGGGACAGGGGGCGGAGAGCAGTACTTC
CASSPPGTGGGEQYF
>TRBV5-5|TRBJ2-1|TRBD2|.
TGTGCCAGCAGACCTCGGGAGGACTTCTTAGGAGTTGAGCAGTTCTTC
CASRPREDFLGVEQFF
>TRBV27|TRBJ2-1|.|few
TGTGCCAGCAGTTTTCTCGGTACCAATGAGCAGTTCTTC
CASSFLGTNEQFF
>TRBV5-1|TRBJ2-3|.|.
TGCGCCAGCAGCTTGGCAGGAAGCACAGATACGCAGTATTTT
CASSLAGSTDTQYF
>TRBV4-3|TRBJ2-3|.|.
TGCGCCAGCAGCCAAGATCCGAGGGTGAGCACAGATACGCAGTATTTT
CASSQDPRVSTDTQYF
>TRBV7-2|TRBJ1-1|.|.
TGTGCCAGCAGCGCCGCAGGGATGAACACTGAAGCTTTCTTT
CASSAAGMNTEAFF
>TRBV10-3|TRBJ2-3|TRBD2|.
TGTGCCATCAGTGAGGGGACTAGCAGGCCAGATACGCAGTATTTT
CAISEGTSRPDTQYF
>TRBV25-1|TRBJ2-1|TRBD1|.
TGTGCCACTTCAACCGGGACAGGGTTTTCTGAGCAGTTCTTC
CATSTGTGFSEQFF
>TRBV4-2|TRBJ2-7|.|few
TGTGCCAGCAGCCAGGGAGCCTCCGAGCAGTACTTC
CASSQGASEQYF
>TRBV5-1|TRBJ1-4|.|.
TGCGCCAGCAGCTTGGATTCGGGGACAACTAATGAAAAACTGTTTTTT
CASSLDSGTTNEKLFF
>TRBV15|TRBJ2-5|.|.
TGTGCCACCAGCAGGGCCCAGGAGACCCAGTACTTC
CATSRAQETQYF
>TRBV25-1|TRBJ1-1|.|.
TGTGCCAGCAGTGAGGCTGGGGGAGCTTTCTTT
CASSEAGGAFF
>TRBV23-1|TRBJ2-5|TRBD1|.
TGCGCCAGCAGTCAAATCGATGACAACAGGGGGCAACAGGAGACCCAGTACTTC
CASSQIDDNRGQQETQYF
>TRBV19|TRBJ1-2|.|.
TGTGCCAGTAGTGGTGGGGGCTTTTTGGGTGGCTACACCTTC
CASSGGGFLGGYTF
>TRBV7-2|TRBJ1-2|.|.
TGTGCCAGCAGCTTACAAGTACAGTCTTGGGGCTACACCTTC
CASSLQVQSWGYTF
>TRBV18|TRBJ2-5|.|few
TGTGCCAGCTCCCGAAGACAGCAAGAGACCCAGTACTTC
CASSRRQQETQYF
>TRBV5-1|TRBJ2-1|TRBD2|.
TGCGCCAGCAGCGATAGGACTAGTTCCTACAATGAGCAGTTCTTC
CASSDRTSSYNEQFF
>TRBV9|TRBJ1-4|.|.
TGTGCCAGCAGCGTAGAGGCAGGGCAAGGGGAAAAACTGTTTTTT
CASSVEAGQGEKLFF
>TRBV19|TRBJ1-1|TRBD1|once
TGTGCCACCAAGGACAGGGGGACTGAAGCTTTCTTT
CATKDRGTEAFF
>TRBV5-4|TRBJ2-3|TRBD2|.
TGTGCCAGCAGCCTCGGAGGAGCGGGAGGGCCAACGGATACGCAGTATTTT
CASSLGGAGGPTDTQYF
>TRBV14|TRBJ1-4|.|.
TGTGCCAGCAGCACCCGGTCAGAGGCAGTGAAGGAAAAACTGTTTTTT
CASSTRSEAVKEKLFF